Below, 22 T cell receptor beta chains from the same sample are listed, as sequenced in a study of shared clonotypes between healthy human individuals. Profiling relied on immunoSEQ multiplex PCR, and the TCRdb table lists in-frame clones only, not all of them. The profile shows about 2,500,000 clones, roughly 92% of them singletons. Specimen: naive CD4+ T cells sorted from blood. The subset: CD45RA+ positively selected. The receptor set was obtained from a man aged 18 to 30 in good health.

V is TRBV6-1 and J is TRBJ1-4; D gene ambiguous. V was trimmed by 2 bases and J by 0 bases, leaving 4 bases between them. This CDR3 contains 14 residues. Per the germline V gene, CDR1 is MNHNS and CDR2 is SASEGT. The CDR3 spells CASSEQPTNEKLFF. The CDR3 DNA follows: TGTGCCAGCAGTGAACAGCCAACTAATGAAAAACTGTTTTTT.

About this clone: The sample holds other DNA sequences that translate to the same CDR3. CDR3 residues: CASSRDRGQETQYF. The CDR3 coding sequence is TGTGCCAGCAGTAGAGACAGGGGGCAGGAGACCCAGTACTTC. V usage is TRBV2 and J usage is TRBJ2-5; 10 nucleotides align to TRBD1. Germline V gene lookup returns CDR1 SNHLY and CDR2 FYNNEI. The length of the CDR3 is 14 residues. Trimming took 5 bases from V and 5 from J; bases not matched to a gene: 5.

The chain has TRBV11-2 and TRBJ2-5, with 9 nucleotides matching TRBD2. Germline CDR1 is SGHAT and CDR2 is FQNNGV. This CDR3 contains 19 residues. J lost 2 bases, V lost 0 bases, and 13 bases had no gene match. Here the CDR3 DNA reads TGTGCCAGCAGCTTAGAAGCGGACATGCTAGCGGGGTATCAAGAGACCCAGTACTTC. Encoded protein: CASSLEADMLAGYQETQYF.

The chain is built from TRBV27 and TRBJ1-4, with D perhaps matching TRBD1 (5 bases). Between the trimmed V and J ends, which lost 7 bases and 0 bases, there was a span of 9 bases. The CDR3 sequence is 14 residues long. Germline assignment: CDR1 MNHEY and CDR2 SMNVEV (reference sequence). CDR3 sequence: CASKRGSTNEKLFF. The DNA for the CDR3 is TGTGCCAGCAAGCGGGGGTCAACTAATGAAAAACTGTTTTTT.

The V and J genes are TRBV7-6 and TRBJ1-4; 9 nucleotides match TRBD1. CDR3 size: 15 residues. Looked up from germline, CDR1 is SGHVS and CDR2 is FNYEAQ. V shed 6 bases and J 7 bases; nucleotides not matched to a gene: 9. Here the CDR3 reads CASSPPGQGGEKLFF. The CDR3 DNA follows: TGTGCCAGCAGTCCACCGGGACAGGGAGGTGAAAAACTGTTTTTT.

The rearrangement joins TRBV6-5 to TRBJ1-1; 7 positions match TRBD1. This CDR3 comprises 13 residues. Trimming took 6 bases from V and 5 from J; bases not matched to a gene: 6. The germline V gene has CDR1 MNHEY and CDR2 SVGAGI. The CDR3 loop reads CASSREGATEAFF. The CDR3 DNA reads as TGTGCCAGCAGCAGGGAGGGGGCTACTGAAGCTTTCTTT.

This chain connects TRBV7-9 to TRBJ1-5; no clear D gene. The CDR3 sequence is 13 residues long. The germline gives CDR1 SEHNR, CDR2 FQNEAQ (reference sequence). Trimming removed 6 bases from V and 4 bases from J, with 10 bases in between. In DNA form, the CDR3 reads TGTGCCAGCAGTTTACAGTCTAATCAGCCCCAGCATTTT. Its translation is CASSLQSNQPQHF.

The V call is TRBV4-3, the J call TRBJ2-2; no definite D call. The CDR3 sequence is 16 residues long. Between the trimmed V and J ends, which lost 0 bases and 1 base, there was a span of 9 bases. From germline, CDR1 is LGHNA and CDR2 YSLEER. The CDR3 nucleotides read TGCGCCAGCAGCCAAGATGTATGGGGGAACACCGGGGAGCTGTTTTTT. It translates to CASSQDVWGNTGELFF.

The chain couples TRBV9 to TRBJ2-1; TRBD2 matches at 8 bases. The V segment lost 5 bases and the J segment 7 bases; nucleotides outside the gene matches: 14. This CDR3 comprises 16 residues. Germline CDR1 is SGDLS and CDR2 is YYNGEE. CDR3 loop: CASSKSAGVEINEQFF. The CDR3 DNA reads as TGTGCCAGCAGTAAGTCAGCGGGGGTGGAAATTAATGAGCAGTTCTTC.

The V and J genes are TRBV6-6 and TRBJ2-7; D may be TRBD2 (5 bases). V was pared by 6 bases and J by 5 bases, with 20 bases between. The germline V gene has CDR1 MNHNY and CDR2 SVGAGI (reference sequence). There are 15 residues in the CDR3. The CDR3 nucleotides read TGTGCCAGCAGCCCCCTCCCGGCCCGGGGAGACGAGCAGTACTTC. This encodes CASSPLPARGDEQYF.

The CDR3 nucleotides are TGTGCCAGCAGTGAAGGGGACAGGGAAAACGGTGAGCAGTTCTTC. This codes for CASSEGDRENGEQFF. V and J are TRBV25-1 and TRBJ2-1, with 9 bases aligning to TRBD1. V lost 2 bases to trimming and J lost 9 bases; unmatched junction nucleotides: 8. The germline V gene has CDR1 MGHDK and CDR2 SYGVNS. The CDR3 extends over 15 amino acids.

The rearrangement joins TRBV7-2 to TRBJ1-1; D unclear. V gave up 3 bases and J gave up 6 bases, with 11 bases separating them. Germline CDR1 is SGHTA and CDR2 is FQGNSA. This CDR3 contains 13 residues. CDR3 bases: TGTGCCAGCAGCTTGAAGAAAGGGCCTGAAGCTTTCTTT. This sequence encodes CASSLKKGPEAFF.

The chain uses TRBV27 and TRBJ2-3; TRBD1 agrees at 9 bases. The germline gives CDR1 MNHEY, CDR2 SMNVEV (reference sequence). There are 15 residues in the CDR3. V lost 6 bases and J lost 5; bases outside the gene matches: 9. CDR3 amino acids: CASSRLGQGLDTQYF. CDR3 nucleotides: TGTGCCAGCAGCAGGCTGGGACAGGGTTTAGATACGCAGTATTTT.

The CDR3 bases are TGTGCCACCAGCAGAGGGGTAGGGGTGTTAGGCATGGGCGAGCAGTACTTC. Translated, it gives CATSRGVGVLGMGEQYF. This rearrangement joins TRBV15 to TRBJ2-7, with D tentatively TRBD1 (5 bases). The CDR3 sequence is 17 residues long. Trimming took off 1 base at V and 6 bases at J, with 22 bases between the two ends. The germline V gene has CDR1 LNHNV and CDR2 YYDKDF (reference sequence).

The CDR3 sequence is CASSLGQGSTGELFF. DNA of the CDR3: TGTGCCAGCAGCTTAGGGCAGGGGAGCACCGGGGAGCTGTTTTTT. This sequence joins TRBV7-3 and TRBJ2-2; D is perhaps TRBD1 (6 bases). Germline V gene data show CDR1 as SGHTA and CDR2 as FQGTGA. V lost 2 bases and J lost 4, with 11 bases in between. The CDR3 length is 15 residues. Full variable domain (outside the CDR3, taken from reference TRBV7-3 and TRBJ2-2): GAGVSQTPSNKVTEKGKYVELRCDPISGHTALYWYRQSLGQGPEFLIYFQGTGAADDSGLPNDRFFAVRPEGSVSTLKIQRTERGDSAVYLCASSLGQGSTGELFFGEGSRLTVL.

The V and J genes are TRBV6-5 and TRBJ2-7; D is undetermined. The CDR3 extends over 12 amino acids. Germline CDR1 and CDR2: MNHEY and SVGAGI. Trimming shortened V by 6 bases and J by 6 bases, and 12 bases separated the two germline ends. The CDR3 region is CASSRMTGEQYF. DNA of the CDR3: TGTGCCAGCAGCCGCATGACCGGCGAGCAGTACTTC.

The sample holds one count of this clone. The chain is built from TRBV5-8 and TRBJ2-3; D is unresolved. In germline, CDR1 is SGHTS, CDR2 YDEGEE. Trimming took 1 base from V and 4 from J, leaving 13 bases between them. This CDR3 region has 15 residues. CDR3 amino acids: CASSLWHSEADTQYF. The CDR3 DNA sequence: TGTGCCAGCAGCTTGTGGCACAGTGAAGCAGATACGCAGTATTTT.

This rearrangement joins TRBV6-6 to TRBJ2-3; TRBD2 matches 8 bases. CDR1 is MNHNY and CDR2 is SVGAGI in the germline V gene (reference sequence). CDR3 size: 14 residues. J gave up 7 bases and V 6 bases, and 9 bases lay outside the gene matches. CDR3 sequence: CASSPEGSGNTQYF. CDR3 nucleotide sequence: TGTGCCAGCAGCCCCGAGGGTAGCGGGAATACGCAGTATTTT.

This clone was counted a few times. The rearrangement uses TRBV21-1 and TRBJ1-2; the DNA was not compared with TRBD1, the D call given in the table. TRBV21-1 is listed as a pseudogene. CDR3 length: 14 amino acids. The CDR3 region has the DNA TGTGCCAGCCAGTACGCACAGCCTTCCTATGGCTACACCTTC. This sequence encodes CASQYAQPSYGYTF.

This chain uses TRBV5-1 with TRBJ2-5, with 9 bases identical to TRBD2. Germline assignment: CDR1 SGHRS and CDR2 YFSETQ. The CDR3 is 17 amino acids. Trimming took 0 bases from V and 2 from J; bases not matched to a gene: 8. The CDR3 reads CASSLGKTSGYQETQYF. CDR3 DNA: TGCGCCAGCAGCTTGGGGAAGACTAGCGGATATCAAGAGACCCAGTACTTC.

About this clone itself: Other DNA sequences of this sample code for an identical CDR3. The gene calls are TRBV7-2 and TRBJ1-5; D gene uncertain. The V end was cut by 1 base, the J end by 4 bases, with 8 bases between. Germline V gene sequence: CDR1 SGHTA, CDR2 FQGNSA. The CDR3 consists of 14 residues. This chain's CDR3 is CASSLDSLNQPQHF. The CDR3 region has the DNA TGTGCCAGCAGCTTAGACTCCCTAAATCAGCCCCAGCATTTT.

The rearrangement links TRBV6-7 to TRBJ1-1; maybe TRBD1 (5 bases). TRBV6-7 has ORF status, its function being uncertain. Deletions cut 4 bases from V and 3 bases from J, with 24 bases between. This CDR3 has 18 residues. CDR3 in amino acids: CASSFPKTTAFGDTEAFF. The CDR3, as DNA: TGTGCCAGCAGTTTTCCAAAAACGACAGCTTTCGGGGACACTGAAGCTTTCTTT.